This TCR beta chain was profiled in a study of blood T cell repertoires in COVID-19. The CDR3 is 14 residues long. Germline CDR1 and CDR2: LNHDA and SQIVND (reference sequence). Unmatched junction bases numbered 9, after V lost 6 bases and J lost 5 bases. The repertoire was sequenced with immunoSEQ multiplex PCR; TCRdb's copy has only in-frame clones and lacks some. The repertoire has around 320,000 clones, more than 85% of them found once; the top ten carry around 3.9%. Which cohort a participant joined came from the clinical history participants gave. Source material: PBMCs or T cells enriched from blood (not recorded which). The sequence came from a woman in her 30s who had been exposed to COVID-19. The chain has TRBV19 and TRBJ1-1, with 7 bases that match TRBD1. CDR3 in amino acids: CASRSGGRGTEAFF. The DNA of the CDR3 is TGTGCCAGTAGGTCAGGGGGACGGGGGACTGAAGCTTTCTTT.